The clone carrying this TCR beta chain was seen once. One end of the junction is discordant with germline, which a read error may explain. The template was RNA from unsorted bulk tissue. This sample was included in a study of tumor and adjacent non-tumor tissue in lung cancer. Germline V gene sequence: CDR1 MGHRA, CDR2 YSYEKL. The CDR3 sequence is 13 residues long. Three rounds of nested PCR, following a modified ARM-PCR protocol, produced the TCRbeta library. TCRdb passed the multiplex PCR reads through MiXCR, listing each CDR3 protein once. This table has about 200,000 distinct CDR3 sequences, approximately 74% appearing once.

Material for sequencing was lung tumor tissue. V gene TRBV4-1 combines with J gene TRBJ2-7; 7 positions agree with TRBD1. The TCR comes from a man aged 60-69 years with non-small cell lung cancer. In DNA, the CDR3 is TGCGCCAACAGTCAGGGACAGACCTACGAGGAGTACTTC. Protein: CANSQGQTYEEYF.